This entry features one T cell receptor beta chain sequence. Its binding antigen is unknown. Per-base quality was not reported, and no clone a single base away is much larger than it. This specimen includes other DNA sequences encoding the same CDR3. Healthy HIV-negative adults with no recently reported acute infections or vaccinations were included as donors. Every donor was a Caucasian adult residing in Nashville, Tennessee, USA. For unsorted samples, approximately 81 million PBMCs were counted, and genomic DNA was extracted using the QIAamp DNA Blood Mini kit. Blood was obtained by leukapheresis, after which PBMCs were separated by Ficoll-Histopaque density gradient centrifugation and cryopreserved in liquid nitrogen vapor phase. This sample was taken from a study of shared clonotypes between healthy human individuals (TCRdb year 2020). At the level of the whole study: A few men and two women, aged 18 to 49 years, made up the cohort. The study deeply sequenced blood TCR repertoires of five healthy adults to estimate repertoire size and the extent of clonotype sharing between individuals. To increase sequencing depth and limit assay-specific biases, different laboratories used diverse techniques to prepare libraries and sequence TCR repertoires. Leukapheresis yielded between about 0.94 and 9 billion PBMCs per donor. On the study overall, not on this receptor specifically: Only blood was sampled, and tissue TCR repertoires likely differ from those in blood. The genetic and exposure-history diversity represented was limited by the small number of donors. Based on pairwise subsampling, the degree of clonotype sharing among donors was expected to be affected by sequencing depth.

Using the deep immunoSEQ assay, TCR CDR3 regions were amplified from genomic DNA by multiplex PCR. Genomic DNA extracted from each cell subset was distributed evenly over all wells of several immunoSEQ 96-well plates, and each plate served as one replicate. Each replicate PCR for unsorted PBMC received 300 to 350 ng genomic DNA, equal to tens of thousands of T cell genomes. Ten immunoSEQ deep assay plates were used to sequence the unsorted PBMC genomic DNA. The purified libraries were quantified using a Qubit 3.0 fluorometer, sized with a Bioanalyzer 2100, and then quantified again using the KAPA Library Quantification kit. A separate single-read 150-cycle Illumina NextSeq 550 flow cell was used to sequence each immunoSEQ 96-well plate. Per the source publication's procedure: Because the immunoSEQ output included only junctional sequences and no quality scores, the filtering could not be the same as the filtering used for full-length reads. To assign V/J genes and CDR3, sequences were annotated against IMGT germline references using PyIR, a Python wrapper for IgBLAST v1.9. Reads were filtered out if the reads had weak V/J assignments (E-value above 1e-6), no CDR3, stop codons, out-of-frame junctions, or ambiguous translated residues. V3J clonotypes were defined as sequences sharing the same inferred V gene, J gene, and CDR3 amino acid sequence. The percentage overlap between two repertoires was calculated by dividing the number of shared unique clonotypes by the size of the smaller repertoire. Repertoire richness was assessed with RTK rarefaction, the Chao1 estimator, and Recon v2.1 estimates of unobserved clonotypes. TCRdb obtained this table from immuneACCESS and retained in-frame rearrangements with V and J assigned. These tables miss some clones; where compared with another copy, unresolved V genes account for less than half of the shortfall, and the remainder is unexplained. That table furnishes V, J and clone size, whereas the DNA furnished D and trimming. This sample is represented by fewer than 700,000 clones; around 78% of them were singletons. The ten largest clones represent 12% of the sample.

The CDR3 goes from the cysteine to the phenylalanine over 15 residues. Only CDR3 DNA is held: 45 bases, read in frame from base 1. CDR1 and CDR2 are drawn from the germline V gene: KGHSH, LQKENI. V and J are truncated by 0 bases and 0 bases respectively, leaving an intervening sequence of 8 bases. The source of this sequence is a middle-aged woman in good health. Some clones in this sample may be carry-over from other donors' samples. Sample: PBMCs. This chain joins TRBV18 to TRBJ1-1; the D gene cannot be named for sure. The CDR3 in this case is CASSPPGQLNTEAFF. The sequenced DNA: TGTGCCAGCTCACCACCAGGGCAGTTGAACACTGAAGCTTTCTTT.